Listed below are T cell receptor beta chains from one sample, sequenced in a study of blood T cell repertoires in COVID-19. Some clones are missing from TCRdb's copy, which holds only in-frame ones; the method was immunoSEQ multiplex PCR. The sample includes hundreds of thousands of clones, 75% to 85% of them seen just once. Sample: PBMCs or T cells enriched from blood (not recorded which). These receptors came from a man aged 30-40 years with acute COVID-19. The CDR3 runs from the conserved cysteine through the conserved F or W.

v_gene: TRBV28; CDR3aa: CASRPSEDGYTF
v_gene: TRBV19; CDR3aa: CASSIVGQGARGYTF
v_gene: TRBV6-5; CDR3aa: CASSYAQVYEQYF
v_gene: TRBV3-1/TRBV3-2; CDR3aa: CASSQADRGYYGYTF
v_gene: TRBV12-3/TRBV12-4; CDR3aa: CASSSGSGNTIYF
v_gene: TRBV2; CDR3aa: CASSEANSYNSPLHF
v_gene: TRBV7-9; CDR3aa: CASSLGRTDEQFF
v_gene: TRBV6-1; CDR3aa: CASSEHQQETQYF
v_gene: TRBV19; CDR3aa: CASSTWTGPIEKLFF
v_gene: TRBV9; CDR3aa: CASSLGVGNQPQHF
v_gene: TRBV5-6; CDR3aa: CASRVGQLYGYTF
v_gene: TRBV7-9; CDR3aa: CASSSPAGLTDTQYF
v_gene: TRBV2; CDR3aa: CASSVRPRGETQYF
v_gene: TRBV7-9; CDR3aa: CASSFTVGEGNQPQHF
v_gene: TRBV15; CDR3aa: CATSREPQGEAFF
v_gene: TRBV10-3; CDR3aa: CATEDGTPNTEAFF
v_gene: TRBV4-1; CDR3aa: CASSKNNYGYTF